These 6 T cell receptor beta chains came from one sample sequenced in a study of shared clonotypes between healthy human individuals. TCRdb's copy holds only in-frame clones and misses some; the assay was immunoSEQ multiplex PCR. The sample includes more than 2 million clones, almost 96% seen only once; the top ten take more than 0.1%. The sample consisted of naive CD4+ T cells sorted from blood. Indicated subset: CD45RA+ positively selected. Receptors originate from a man younger than 35 in good health.

On this clone: Different DNA sequences within this sample yield the same CDR3. The V and J genes are TRBV5-1 and TRBJ1-2, with 12 nucleotides matching TRBD1. Germline CDR1 and CDR2: SGHRS and YFSETQ. The V gene end was trimmed by 0 bases and the J gene end by 8 bases; junction bases not matched to a gene: 5. The CDR3 runs to 15 residues. CDR3: CASSLEGQGAEGYTF. Here the CDR3 DNA reads TGCGCCAGCAGCTTGGAGGGACAGGGGGCGGAAGGCTACACCTTC.

This clone has only one observation. The chain uses TRBV6-5 and TRBJ1-2, with a possible D match to TRBD1 (6 bases). The CDR3 sequence is 14 residues long. CDR1 is MNHEY and CDR2 is SVGAGI in the germline V gene. Trimming shortened V by 7 bases and J by 4 bases, and 16 bases separated the two germline ends. The CDR3 here is CASTTGSGGYGYTF. CDR3 DNA sequence: TGTGCCAGCACCACAGGGTCCGGAGGCTATGGCTACACCTTC.

Note on this clone: Other DNA sequences from this sample encode an identical CDR3 as well. The CDR3 region has the DNA TGTGCCAGCAGCTTGGTTCAGGGGGCAGGCTCCTATAATTCACCCCTCCACTTT. Encoded protein: CASSLVQGAGSYNSPLHF. The chain combines TRBV5-6 with TRBJ1-6; TRBD1 matches at 8 bases. The germline CDR1 and CDR2 sequences are SGHDT and YYEEEE. This CDR3 spans 18 amino acids. V was clipped by 0 bases and J by 0 bases; unmatched bases: 5.

V and J are TRBV28 and TRBJ1-2; D unresolved. Trimming took off 7 bases at V and 7 bases at J, with 19 bases between the two ends. Germline assignment: CDR1 MDHEN and CDR2 SYDVKM. The length of the CDR3 is 14 residues. CDR3 in amino acids: CASTSTILIGGYTF. CDR3 sequence (DNA): TGTGCCAGCACCTCGACCATACTCATTGGTGGCTACACCTTC.

A word on this clone: This clone may be a read error of a much larger clone one base away. Other DNA sequences in the same sample also yield this CDR3. This sequence joins TRBV5-1 and TRBJ2-7; D call uncertain. Germline-derived CDR1 and CDR2 are SGHRS and YFSETQ. V was cut by 4 bases and J by 4 bases, with 6 bases left in between. CDR3 length: 11 residues. This chain's CDR3 is CASSLEYEQYF. The CDR3 DNA reads as TGCGCCAGCAGCCTGGAATACGAGCAGTACTTC.

This chain uses TRBV7-2 with TRBJ1-1; no clear D. Germline CDR1 reads SGHTA; CDR2 reads FQGNSA. The CDR3 runs 12 residues. Trimming left V 1 base short and J 11 bases short, with 11 bases between. CDR3 amino acids: CASSLGLMRAFF. The CDR3 DNA follows: TGTGCCAGCAGCTTAGGCCTAATGAGGGCTTTCTTT.